A single sample is the source of the 14 T cell receptor beta chains below, sequenced in a study of OX40 agonist ivuxolimab in advanced cancers. Library generation was performed with the immunoSEQ multiplex PCR assay. The table comes from immuneACCESS by way of TCRdb, which keeps in-frame sequences with V and J called. Part of the clones is missing from these tables; in studies checked, under half for an unresolved V gene and the rest for unknown reasons. The sample profile shows over 80,000 clones; roughly nine tenths of them were found once. The ten largest account for around 5.5% of the sample. Sequencing used CD4+ or CD8+ T cells sorted from blood, obtained in a trial of the OX40 agonist ivuxolimab. The receptors originated from an adult with an advanced solid tumor such as melanoma, head and neck, liver or kidney cancer.

The chain links TRBV10-3 to TRBJ1-2; TRBD1 agrees at 7 bases. CDR1 ENHRY and CDR2 SYGVKD come from the germline V gene. V was clipped by 5 bases and J by 7 bases; unmatched bases: 16. CDR3 length: 16 residues. CDR3 sequence reads: CAISRFGTDFSGGYTF. For the CDR3, the DNA is TGTGCCATCAGTAGATTTGGGACAGACTTTTCGGGTGGCTACACCTTC.

This rearrangement joins TRBV30 to TRBJ1-5, with TRBD1 matching over 10 bases. CDR1 is GTSNPN and CDR2 is SVGIG in the germline V gene (reference sequence). The junction had 1 base not matched to a gene; V was cut back by 0 bases and J by 5 bases. The CDR3 runs 14 residues. CDR3 in DNA: TGTGCCTGGAGTGTGACAGGGGGCGATCAGCCCCAGCATTTT. As protein: CAWSVTGGDQPQHF.

J is TRBJ1-2 and V is TRBV7-8; no clear D gene. The germline V gene has CDR1 SGHVS and CDR2 FQNEAQ. The CDR3 runs to 16 residues. Trimming took off 0 bases at V and 6 bases at J, with 17 bases between the two ends. The CDR3 DNA follows: TGTGCCAGCAGCTTAGCGCTCATCCGTACCATTAATGGCTACACCTTC. Its translation is CASSLALIRTINGYTF.

CDR3 in DNA: TGTGCCAGTCTCCGGGACAGGCAGAACACTGAAGCTTTCTTT. It encodes CASLRDRQNTEAFF. The rearrangement joins TRBV19 to TRBJ1-1, with 8 bases that match TRBD1. In germline, CDR1 is LNHDA, CDR2 SQIVND (reference sequence). CDR3 length: 14 residues. With V trimmed by 8 bases and J by 1 base, 6 bases remained unmatched.

V gene TRBV30 combines with J gene TRBJ2-1, with no clear D. CDR3 length: 10 amino acids. Germline-derived CDR1 and CDR2 are GTSNPN and SVGIG (reference sequence). The V gene lost 7 bases and the J gene lost 8 bases, with 9 bases spanning the gap. As DNA, the CDR3 is TGTGCCTTGCAGACCCATGAGCAGTTCTTC. Translating it yields CALQTHEQFF. The complete variable domain, with remaining parts taken from reference TRBV30 and TRBJ2-1, reads SQTIHQWPATLVQPVGSPLSLECTVEGTSNPNLYWYRQAAGRGLQLLFYSVGIGQISSEVPQNLSASRPQDRQFILSSKKLLLSDSGFYLCALQTHEQFFGPGTRLTVL.

The V gene is TRBV19, the J gene TRBJ2-7; TRBD2 is a possible D gene (5 bases). The V gene's germline CDR1 is LNHDA and CDR2 SQIVND (reference sequence). The CDR3 totals 14 residues. V lost 10 bases, J lost 6 bases, and 22 bases lay in between. CDR3 coding DNA: TGTGCCACCCTTAGGAGGACTCCCACGGGCGAGCAGTACTTC. Encoded protein: CATLRRTPTGEQYF.

The chain links TRBV6-6 to TRBJ1-2; D ambiguous. The CDR3 is 13 residues long. Per the germline V gene, CDR1 is MNHNY and CDR2 is SVGAGI (reference sequence). The V end was cut by 10 bases, the J end by 4 bases, with 16 bases between. As DNA, the CDR3 is TGTGCCACCTCGAGCCTACTTGCCTATGGCTACACCTTC. Translation gives CATSSLLAYGYTF.

For the CDR3, the DNA is TGTGCCAGCAGCTTAGGGGTTAGCGGAGAAGAGACCCAGTACTTC. It is translated as CASSLGVSGEETQYF. The chain has TRBV7-9 and TRBJ2-5, with D possibly TRBD2 on 6 matching bases. The V end was cut by 1 base, the J end by 3 bases, with 12 bases between. The CDR3 is 15 amino acids. Germline CDR1 and CDR2: SEHNR and FQNEAQ (reference sequence).

The CDR3: CASSYGTGDSYEQYF. Written as DNA, the CDR3 is TGCGCCAGCAGCTATGGGACAGGGGATTCCTACGAGCAGTACTTC. The chain has TRBV4-3 and TRBJ2-7, with TRBD1 matching over 10 bases. The CDR3 spans 15 residues. Per the germline V gene, CDR1 is LGHNA and CDR2 is YSLEER. V lost 5 bases to trimming and J lost 1 base; unmatched junction nucleotides: 5.

The rearrangement joins TRBV2 to TRBJ2-7, with a tentative D call TRBD1 (6 bases). CDR1 and CDR2 (germline): SNHLY, FYNNEI. This CDR3 region has 12 residues. Trimming pared 5 bases from V and 3 bases from J, leaving 8 bases between. As DNA, the CDR3 is TGTGCCAGCAGTACAGGGAACTACGAGCAGTACTTC. It translates to CASSTGNYEQYF.

This clone came up a few times. This chain uses TRBV2 with TRBJ2-7, with 7 bases identical to TRBD1. V lost 7 bases, J lost 6 bases, and 9 bases stayed unmatched. The CDR3 runs 13 residues. Germline V gives CDR1 SNHLY, CDR2 FYNNEI. CDR3 in DNA: TGTGCCAGCACGCCAATTTGGACAGGCGAGCAGTACTTC. Amino acids: CASTPIWTGEQYF.

Only a few counts were recorded for this clone. The genes are TRBV15 and TRBJ1-2; no definite D call. The CDR3 covers 11 residues. V was clipped by 6 bases and J by 4 bases, with 6 bases between them. Germline V lookup: CDR1 LNHNV, CDR2 YYDKDF (reference sequence). The chain's CDR3 is CATRDPYGYTF. The CDR3 coding sequence is TGTGCCACCAGAGACCCCTATGGCTACACCTTC.

The rearrangement links TRBV7-9 to TRBJ2-7; TRBD2 matches 7 bases. V shed 3 bases and J 0 bases; nucleotides not matched to a gene: 8. The CDR3 has 16 amino acids. In germline, CDR1 is SEHNR, CDR2 FQNEAQ (reference sequence). CDR3 sequence: CASSFPLGRASYEQYF. The CDR3 nucleotides are TGTGCCAGCAGCTTCCCCCTGGGGAGGGCCTCCTACGAGCAGTACTTC.

The chain combines TRBV15 with TRBJ1-2; a possible D gene is TRBD1 (5 bases). CDR3 length: 13 amino acids. Looked up from germline, CDR1 is LNHNV and CDR2 is YYDKDF (reference sequence). V was clipped by 3 bases and J by 8 bases, with 13 bases between them. Here the CDR3 DNA reads TGTGCCACCAGCAGGCCTAATGAGGGGGGCTACACCTTC. Translated, it gives CATSRPNEGGYTF. The full variable domain, its missing parts supplied by reference TRBV15 and TRBJ1-2, is DAMVIQNPRYQVTQFGKPVTLSCSQTLNHNVMYWYQQKSSQAPKLLFHYYDKDFNNEADTPDNFQSRRPNTSFCFLDIRSPGLGDTAMYLCATSRPNEGGYTFGSGTRLTVV.